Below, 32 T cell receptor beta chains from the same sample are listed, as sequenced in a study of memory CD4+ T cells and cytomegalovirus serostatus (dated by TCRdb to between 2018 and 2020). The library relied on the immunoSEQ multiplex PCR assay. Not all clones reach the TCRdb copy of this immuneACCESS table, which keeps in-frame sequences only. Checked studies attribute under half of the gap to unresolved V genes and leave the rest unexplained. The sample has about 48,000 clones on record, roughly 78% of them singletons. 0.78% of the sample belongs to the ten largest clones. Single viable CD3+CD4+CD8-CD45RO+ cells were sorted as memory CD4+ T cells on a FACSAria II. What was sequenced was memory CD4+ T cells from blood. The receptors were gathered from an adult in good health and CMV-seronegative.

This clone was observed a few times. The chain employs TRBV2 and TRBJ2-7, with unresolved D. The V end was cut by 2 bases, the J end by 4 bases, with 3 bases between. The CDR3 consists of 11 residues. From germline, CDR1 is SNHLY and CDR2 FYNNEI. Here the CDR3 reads CASSERYEQYF. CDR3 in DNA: TGTGCCAGCAGTGAAAGGTACGAGCAGTACTTC.

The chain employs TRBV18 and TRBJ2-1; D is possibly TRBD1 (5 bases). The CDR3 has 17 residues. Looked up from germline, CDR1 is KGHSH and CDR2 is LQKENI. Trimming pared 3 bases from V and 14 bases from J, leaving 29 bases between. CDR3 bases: TGTGCCAGCTCACCTAGACCTAGAGCCCGAGGACAAAATTTAAAGTTCTTC. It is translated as CASSPRPRARGQNLKFF. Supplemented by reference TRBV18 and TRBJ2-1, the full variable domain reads NAGVMQNPRHLVRRRGQEARLRCSPMKGHSHVYWYRQLPEEGLKFMVYLQKENIIDESGMPKERFSAEFPKEGPSILRIQQVVRGDSAAYFCASSPRPRARGQNLKFFGPGTRLTVL.

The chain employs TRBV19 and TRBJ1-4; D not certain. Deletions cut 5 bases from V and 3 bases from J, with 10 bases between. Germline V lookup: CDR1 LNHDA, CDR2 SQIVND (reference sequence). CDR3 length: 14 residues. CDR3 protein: CASSLTPANEKLFF. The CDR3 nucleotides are TGTGCCAGTAGTCTGACACCTGCTAATGAAAAACTGTTTTTT.

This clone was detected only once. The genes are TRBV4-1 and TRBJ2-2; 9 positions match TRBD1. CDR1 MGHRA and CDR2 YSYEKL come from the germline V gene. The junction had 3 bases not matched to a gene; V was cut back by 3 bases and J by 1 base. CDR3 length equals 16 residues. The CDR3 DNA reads TGCGCCAGCAGCCACCGACAGGGGGAGAACACCGGGGAGCTGTTTTTT. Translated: CASSHRQGENTGELFF.

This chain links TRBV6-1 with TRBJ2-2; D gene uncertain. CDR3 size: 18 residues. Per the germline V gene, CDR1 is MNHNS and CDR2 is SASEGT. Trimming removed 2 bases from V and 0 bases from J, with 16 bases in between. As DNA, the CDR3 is TGTGCCAGCAGTGAAAAACAGCTTTGGCCTGCGAACACCGGGGAGCTGTTTTTT. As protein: CASSEKQLWPANTGELFF.

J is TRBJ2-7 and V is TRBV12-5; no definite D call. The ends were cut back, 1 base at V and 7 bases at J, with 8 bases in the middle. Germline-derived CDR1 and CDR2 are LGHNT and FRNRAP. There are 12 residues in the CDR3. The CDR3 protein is CASGLEVGEQYF. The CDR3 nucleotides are TGTGCTAGTGGTTTGGAGGTGGGGGAGCAGTACTTC.

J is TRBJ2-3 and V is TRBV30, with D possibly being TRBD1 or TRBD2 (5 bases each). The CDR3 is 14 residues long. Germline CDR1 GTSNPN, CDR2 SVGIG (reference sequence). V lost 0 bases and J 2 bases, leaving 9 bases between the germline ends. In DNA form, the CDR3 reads TGTGCCTGGAGTGTGATCGGGACCACAGATACGCAGTATTTT. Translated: CAWSVIGTTDTQYF.

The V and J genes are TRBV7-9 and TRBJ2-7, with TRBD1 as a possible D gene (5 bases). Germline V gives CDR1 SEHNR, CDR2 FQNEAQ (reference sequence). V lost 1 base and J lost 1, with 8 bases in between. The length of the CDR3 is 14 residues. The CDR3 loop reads CASSLEAGSYEQYF. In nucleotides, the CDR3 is TGTGCCAGCAGCTTAGAAGCAGGGTCCTACGAGCAGTACTTC.

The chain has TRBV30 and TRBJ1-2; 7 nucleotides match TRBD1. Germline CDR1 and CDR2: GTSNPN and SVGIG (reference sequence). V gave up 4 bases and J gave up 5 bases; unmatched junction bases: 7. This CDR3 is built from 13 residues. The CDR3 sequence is CAWKPRGSYGYTF. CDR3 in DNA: TGTGCCTGGAAACCCAGGGGGAGTTATGGCTACACCTTC.

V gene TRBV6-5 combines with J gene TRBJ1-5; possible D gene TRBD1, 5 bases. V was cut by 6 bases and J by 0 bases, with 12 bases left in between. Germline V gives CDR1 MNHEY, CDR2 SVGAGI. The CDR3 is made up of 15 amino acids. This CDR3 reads CASRSTVYSNQPQHF. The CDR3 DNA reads TGTGCCAGCAGGTCGACAGTTTATAGCAATCAGCCCCAGCATTTT.

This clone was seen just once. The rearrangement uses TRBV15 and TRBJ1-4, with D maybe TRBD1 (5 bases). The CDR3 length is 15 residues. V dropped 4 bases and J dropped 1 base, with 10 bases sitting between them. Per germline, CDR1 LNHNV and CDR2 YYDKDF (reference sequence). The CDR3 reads CATSIGRVTNEKLFF. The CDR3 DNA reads TGTGCCACCAGCATCGGCAGGGTAACTAATGAAAAACTGTTTTTT.

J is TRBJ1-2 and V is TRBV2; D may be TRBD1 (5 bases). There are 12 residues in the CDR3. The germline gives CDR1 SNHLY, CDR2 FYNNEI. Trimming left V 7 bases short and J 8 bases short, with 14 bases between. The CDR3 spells CASNKAGEGYTF. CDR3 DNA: TGTGCCAGCAATAAGGCGGGGGAAGGCTACACCTTC.

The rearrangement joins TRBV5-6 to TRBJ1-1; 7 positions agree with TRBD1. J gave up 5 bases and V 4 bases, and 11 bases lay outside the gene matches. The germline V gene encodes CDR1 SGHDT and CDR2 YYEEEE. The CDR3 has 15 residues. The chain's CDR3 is CASSPQGYRGTEAFF. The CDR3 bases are TGTGCCAGCAGCCCCCAAGGGTACAGGGGTACTGAAGCTTTCTTT. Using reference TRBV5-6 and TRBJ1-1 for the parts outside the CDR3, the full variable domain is DAGVTQSPTHLIKTRGQQVTLRCSPKSGHDTVSWYQQALGQGPQFIFQYYEEEERQRGNFPDRFSGHQFPNYSSELNVNALLLGDSALYLCASSPQGYRGTEAFFGQGTRLTVV.

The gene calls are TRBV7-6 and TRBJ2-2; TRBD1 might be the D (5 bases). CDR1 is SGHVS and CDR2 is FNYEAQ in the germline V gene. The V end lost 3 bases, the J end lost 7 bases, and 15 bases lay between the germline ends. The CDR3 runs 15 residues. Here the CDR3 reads CASSFYEAQGGELFF. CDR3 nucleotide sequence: TGTGCCAGCAGCTTTTACGAGGCCCAGGGCGGGGAGCTGTTTTTT.

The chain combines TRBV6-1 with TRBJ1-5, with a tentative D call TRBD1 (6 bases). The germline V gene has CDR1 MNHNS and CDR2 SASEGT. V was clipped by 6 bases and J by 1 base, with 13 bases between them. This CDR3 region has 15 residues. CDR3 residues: CASSAMDRSNQPQHF. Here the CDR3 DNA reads TGTGCCAGCAGCGCAATGGACAGAAGCAATCAGCCCCAGCATTTT.

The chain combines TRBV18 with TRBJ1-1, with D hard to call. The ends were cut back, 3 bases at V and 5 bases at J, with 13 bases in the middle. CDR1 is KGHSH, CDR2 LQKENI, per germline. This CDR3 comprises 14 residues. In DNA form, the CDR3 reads TGTGCCAGCTCACCTACAGCTTCGCTTACTGAAGCTTTCTTT. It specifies CASSPTASLTEAFF.

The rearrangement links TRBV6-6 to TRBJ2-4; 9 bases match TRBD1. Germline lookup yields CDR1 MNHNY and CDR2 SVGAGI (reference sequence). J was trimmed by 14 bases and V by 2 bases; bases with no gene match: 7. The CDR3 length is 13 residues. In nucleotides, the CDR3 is TGTGCCAGCAGTTACGACGCGGGACAGGGCGAGTACTTC. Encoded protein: CASSYDAGQGEYF.

CDR3 sequence: CASSIQGQDYSNQPQHF. CDR3 coding DNA: TGTGCCAGTAGTATCCAGGGACAGGATTATAGCAATCAGCCCCAGCATTTT. The chain recombines TRBV19 with TRBJ1-5; 8 bases line up with TRBD1. The CDR3 runs 17 residues. Trimming took 3 bases from V and 0 from J; bases not matched to a gene: 7. In germline, CDR1 is LNHDA, CDR2 SQIVND (reference sequence).

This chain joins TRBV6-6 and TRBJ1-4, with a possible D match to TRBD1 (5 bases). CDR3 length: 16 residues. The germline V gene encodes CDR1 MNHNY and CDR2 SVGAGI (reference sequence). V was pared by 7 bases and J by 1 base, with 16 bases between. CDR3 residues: CASTWRGQGTNEKLFF. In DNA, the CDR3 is TGTGCCAGCACCTGGAGAGGGCAGGGAACTAATGAAAAACTGTTTTTT.

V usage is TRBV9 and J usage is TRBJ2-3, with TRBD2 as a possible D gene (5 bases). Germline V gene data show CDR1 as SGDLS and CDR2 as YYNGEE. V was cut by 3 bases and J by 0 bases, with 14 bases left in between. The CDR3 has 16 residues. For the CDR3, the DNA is TGTGCCAGCAGCGCCTTAGCGACTTCGAGCACAGATACGCAGTATTTT. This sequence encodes CASSALATSSTDTQYF.

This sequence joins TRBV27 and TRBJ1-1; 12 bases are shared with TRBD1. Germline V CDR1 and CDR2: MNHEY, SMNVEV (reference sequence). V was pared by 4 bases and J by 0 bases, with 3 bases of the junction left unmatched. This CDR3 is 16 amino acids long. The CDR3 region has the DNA TGTGCCAGCAGTTACGGGACAGGGGGCCTGAACACTGAAGCTTTCTTT. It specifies CASSYGTGGLNTEAFF.

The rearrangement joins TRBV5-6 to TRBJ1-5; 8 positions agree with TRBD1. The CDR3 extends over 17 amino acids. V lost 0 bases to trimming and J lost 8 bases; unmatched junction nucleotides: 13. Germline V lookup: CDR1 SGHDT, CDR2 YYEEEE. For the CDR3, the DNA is TGTGCCAGCAGCTTGGGACAGGGGACCTACGGGTTTGAGCCCCAGCATTTT. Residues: CASSLGQGTYGFEPQHF.

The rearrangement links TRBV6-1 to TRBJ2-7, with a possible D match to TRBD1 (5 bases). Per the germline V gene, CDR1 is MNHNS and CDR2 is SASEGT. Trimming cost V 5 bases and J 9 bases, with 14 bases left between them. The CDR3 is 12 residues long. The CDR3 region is CASSSTVIGQYF. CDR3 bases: TGTGCCAGCAGTTCGACAGTTATAGGGCAGTACTTC.

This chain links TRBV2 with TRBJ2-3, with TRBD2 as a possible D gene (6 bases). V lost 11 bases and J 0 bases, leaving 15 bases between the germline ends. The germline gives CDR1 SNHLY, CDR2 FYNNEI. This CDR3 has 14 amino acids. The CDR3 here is CASRLAPSTDTQYF. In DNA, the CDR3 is TGTGCCTCGCGGCTAGCGCCAAGCACAGATACGCAGTATTTT.

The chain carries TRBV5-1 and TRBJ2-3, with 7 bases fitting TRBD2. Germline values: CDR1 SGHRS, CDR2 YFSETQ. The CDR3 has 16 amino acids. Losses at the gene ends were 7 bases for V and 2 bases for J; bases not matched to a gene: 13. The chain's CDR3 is CASREASALSTDTQYF. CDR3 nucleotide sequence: TGCGCCAGCCGGGAGGCTAGCGCATTATCCACAGATACGCAGTATTTT.

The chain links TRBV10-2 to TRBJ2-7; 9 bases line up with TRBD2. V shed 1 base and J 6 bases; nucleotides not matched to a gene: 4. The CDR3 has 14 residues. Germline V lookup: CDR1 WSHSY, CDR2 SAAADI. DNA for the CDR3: TGCGCCAGCAGTGAGTTGGGGACTAGCTTCGAGCAGTACTTC. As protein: CASSELGTSFEQYF.

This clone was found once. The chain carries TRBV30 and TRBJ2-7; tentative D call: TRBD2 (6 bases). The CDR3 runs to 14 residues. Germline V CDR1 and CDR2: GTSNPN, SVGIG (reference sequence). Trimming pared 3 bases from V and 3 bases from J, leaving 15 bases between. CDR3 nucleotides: TGTGCCTGGAGGGGGTTTCGGGGGAGCTACGAGCAGTACTTC. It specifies CAWRGFRGSYEQYF.

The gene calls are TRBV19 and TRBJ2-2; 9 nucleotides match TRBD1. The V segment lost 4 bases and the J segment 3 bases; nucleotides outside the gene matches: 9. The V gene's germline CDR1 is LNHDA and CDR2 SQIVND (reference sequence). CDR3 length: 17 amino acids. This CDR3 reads CASSTGTGLLDTGELFF. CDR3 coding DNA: TGTGCCAGTAGTACCGGGACAGGGTTACTGGACACCGGGGAGCTGTTTTTT.

The CDR3 DNA reads TGTGCCAGCATTTTGCCAGGGGGCTGGGGGGAAAAACTGTTTTTT. Translating gives CASILPGGWGEKLFF. This rearrangement joins TRBV27 to TRBJ1-4, with TRBD1 matching over 8 bases. Germline V CDR1 and CDR2: MNHEY, SMNVEV (reference sequence). J was trimmed by 8 bases and V by 7 bases; bases with no gene match: 12. The CDR3 consists of 15 residues.

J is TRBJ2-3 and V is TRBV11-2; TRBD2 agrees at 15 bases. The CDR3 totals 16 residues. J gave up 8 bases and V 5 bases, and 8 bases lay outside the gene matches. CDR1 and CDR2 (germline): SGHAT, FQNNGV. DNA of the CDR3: TGTGCCAGCAGCCGCGGACTAGCGGGAGGGGGTGCTACGCAGTATTTT. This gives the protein CASSRGLAGGGATQYF.

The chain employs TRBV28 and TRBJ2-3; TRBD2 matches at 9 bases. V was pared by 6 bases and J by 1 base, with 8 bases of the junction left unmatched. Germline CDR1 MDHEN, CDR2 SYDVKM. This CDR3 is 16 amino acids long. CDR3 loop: CASRPTLAGGTDTQYF. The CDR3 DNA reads TGTGCCAGCAGGCCTACTTTAGCGGGAGGCACAGATACGCAGTATTTT.

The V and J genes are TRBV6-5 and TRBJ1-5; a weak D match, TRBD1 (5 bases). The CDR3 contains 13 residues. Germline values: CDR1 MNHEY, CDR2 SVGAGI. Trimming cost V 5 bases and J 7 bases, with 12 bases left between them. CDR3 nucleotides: TGTGCCAGCAGTCAGGACAAATCCCAGCCCCAGCATTTT. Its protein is CASSQDKSQPQHF.